Listed below are T cell receptor beta chains from one sample, sequenced in a study of shared clonotypes between healthy human individuals. Profiling relied on immunoSEQ multiplex PCR, and the TCRdb table lists in-frame clones only, not all of them. The repertoire has over 1.5 million clones, 95% to 99% of them found once; the top ten carry roughly 0.42%. The sequenced sample consisted of naive CD4+ T cells sorted from blood. All receptors come from a man aged 30-40 years in good health. CDR3s include the opening cysteine and the closing phenylalanine or tryptophan. The D gene is left open where the match is weak. Size is stated for part of the rows, as once, few or many counts, or as a class when the clone is expanded.

length	V	J	size	D	DNA	CDR3
14	TRBV5-6	TRBJ1-2	-	TRBD1	TGTGCCAGTAGAGCTTGGACAGGCACCTATGGCTACACCTTC	CASRAWTGTYGYTF
13	TRBV5-1	TRBJ2-7	-	-	TGCGCCAGCAGCGCGGGCCAGGGGTACGAGCAGTACTTC	CASSAGQGYEQYF
12	TRBV5-8	TRBJ2-3	-	TRBD1	TGTGCCAGCAGCGCGGACAGGCGCAGGGGGTATTTT	CASSADRRRGYF
15	TRBV19	TRBJ2-1	-	-	TGTGCCCATACCCCCCCGGACAGACTTTACAATGAGCAGTTCTTC	CAHTPPDRLYNEQFF
17	TRBV5-1	TRBJ2-1	-	TRBD2	TGCGCCAGCAGCCATGGACTAGCGGATTTACCCTACAATGAGCAGTTCTTC	CASSHGLADLPYNEQFF
18	TRBV9	TRBJ2-7	-	TRBD2	TGTGCCAGCAGCGCCACCACCCCATCTAGCGGGAGGGCTAACGAGCAGTACTTC	CASSATTPSSGRANEQYF
16	TRBV18	TRBJ2-1	-	TRBD1	TGTGCCAGCTCAAAAACAGGGGATTCCTCCTACAATGAGCAGTTCTTC	CASSKTGDSSYNEQFF
14	TRBV7-3	TRBJ1-4	-	-	TGTGCCAGCAGCTTAATAGGGGTTGGTGAAAAACTGTTTTTT	CASSLIGVGEKLFF
12	TRBV29-1	TRBJ2-7	-	TRBD1	TGCAGCGTCGGACAGGGAAACTACGAGCAGTACTTC	CSVGQGNYEQYF
14	TRBV18	TRBJ1-2	few	TRBD1	TGTGCCAGCTCACCACTGGGACAGGGTTATGGCTACACCTTC	CASSPLGQGYGYTF
16	TRBV6-5	TRBJ2-5	-	-	TGTGCCAGCAGTTACGATGTCTTCACCGCCACACAGACCCAGTACTTC	CASSYDVFTATQTQYF
18	TRBV7-2	TRBJ2-7	-	TRBD1	TGTGCCAGCAGCTTAGAGGGTTTGGGACGGGACAGTCCCTACGAGCAGTACTTC	CASSLEGLGRDSPYEQYF
16	TRBV7-6	TRBJ2-5	-	-	TGTGCCAGCAGCTTATTAAGTGAGGGCGCCCCAGAGACCCAGTACTTC	CASSLLSEGAPETQYF
15	TRBV10-3	TRBJ2-7	-	TRBD2	TGTGCCATCAGTGGGATAGCGGGAGGAAACTACGAGCAGTACTTC	CAISGIAGGNYEQYF
17	TRBV28	TRBJ2-1	-	TRBD1	TGTGCCAGCAGAGGCGGGGGACAGGGCAGCTCCTACAATGAGCAGTTCTTC	CASRGGGQGSSYNEQFF
16	TRBV27	TRBJ1-2	-	TRBD1	TGTGCCAGCAGTTCCGTCAGACAGGGGTTCGGCTATGGCTACACCTTC	CASSSVRQGFGYGYTF
16	TRBV15	TRBJ2-2	-	-	TGTGCCACCAGCAGGAGGACGGCCGCGAACACCGGGGAGCTGTTTTTT	CATSRRTAANTGELFF
14	TRBV9	TRBJ2-7	-	TRBD1	TGTGCCAGCAGCGTTGGACAGGGAGCCTACGAGCAGTACTTC	CASSVGQGAYEQYF
15	TRBV28	TRBJ1-5	-	-	TGTGCCAGCAGTTTCAAGAGGCCTTCTAATCAGCCCCAGCATTTT	CASSFKRPSNQPQHF
14	TRBV11-2	TRBJ2-7	-	-	TGTGCCAGCAGCTACCGGGACATAATCCACGAGCAGTACTTC	CASSYRDIIHEQYF
14	TRBV19	TRBJ2-2	-	-	TGTGCCAGTAGTATACCCCAGCGGACCGGGGAGCTGTTTTTT	CASSIPQRTGELFF
12	TRBV29-1	TRBJ2-7	-	-	TGCAGCGTTACGGGAGACGTCTACGAGCAGTACTTC	CSVTGDVYEQYF
15	TRBV10-3	TRBJ2-5	-	TRBD1	TGTGCCATCAGTGACGGGACAGGGTTTAGGGAGACCCAGTACTTC	CAISDGTGFRETQYF
15	TRBV19	TRBJ1-5	-	-	TGTGCCAGTAGTATGGATAGGACCTTCAATCAGCCCCAGCATTTT	CASSMDRTFNQPQHF
15	TRBV5-1	TRBJ2-3	-	-	TGCGCCAGCAGCTTGGCTGCGTCTAGCACAGATACGCAGTATTTT	CASSLAASSTDTQYF
15	TRBV19	TRBJ2-7	-	TRBD2	TGTGCCAGTCGGGTTTCGGGCGGGAGCTCCTACGAGCAGTACTTC	CASRVSGGSSYEQYF
16	TRBV6-6	TRBJ2-1	-	-	TGTGCCAGCAGTTACTCCGTCAGGGAAGGAGACAATGAGCAGTTCTTC	CASSYSVREGDNEQFF
14	TRBV5-1	TRBJ2-1	-	TRBD1	TGCGCCAGCAGCACAGGGGAGTCTGGCAATGAGCAGTTCTTC	CASSTGESGNEQFF
15	TRBV6-5	TRBJ2-7	-	TRBD2	TGTGCCAGCAGCAGTAGCGGGAGGGGCCCCTACGAGCAGTACTTC	CASSSSGRGPYEQYF
12	TRBV11-3	TRBJ2-2	once	-	TGTGCCAGCAGCCCTTGGGCCGGGGAGCTGTTTTTT	CASSPWAGELFF
19	TRBV2	TRBJ2-2	-	TRBD2	TGTGCCAGCAGTGAAGAAGCCCTAGCGGGAGGTGCAAGGACCGGGGAGCTGTTTTTT	CASSEEALAGGARTGELFF
14	TRBV30	TRBJ2-3	-	-	TGTGCCTGGAGTGTAGGGGAGAGCACAGATACGCAGTATTTT	CAWSVGESTDTQYF
14	TRBV6-1	TRBJ1-1	-	-	TGTGCCAGCGATCCACAGGGCCTTGAGGCTGAAGCTTTCTTT	CASDPQGLEAEAFF
15	TRBV5-4	TRBJ2-3	-	-	TGTGCCAGCAGCTTGGCCATCTACTCCACAGATACGCAGTATTTT	CASSLAIYSTDTQYF
17	TRBV10-3	TRBJ2-7	-	-	TGTGCCATCAGTGAGAGAGGTGGTGGAGGGGGGAACATCGAGCAGTACTTC	CAISERGGGGGNIEQYF
16	TRBV6-5	TRBJ2-1	-	-	TGTGCCAGCAGTTACTCCGTCCGGCAGGGATACAATGAGCAGTTCTTC	CASSYSVRQGYNEQFF
13	TRBV28	TRBJ1-5	-	-	TGTGCCAGCAGTTTATCAGGAGGACAGCCCCAGCATTTT	CASSLSGGQPQHF
15	TRBV28	TRBJ2-7	-	TRBD2	TGTGCCAGCAGTTCCGCCAGCGGGAGGAGGTACGAGCAGTACTTC	CASSSASGRRYEQYF
15	TRBV30	TRBJ2-1	-	-	TGTGCCTGGAGTGGTCATAGCGAGAGAGGCAATGAGCAGTTCTTC	CAWSGHSERGNEQFF
17	TRBV1	TRBJ2-7	-	-	TGCACCAGCAGCCCCCGAGAGGCGCTTATATCCTCCTACGAGCAGTACTTC	CTSSPREALISSYEQYF